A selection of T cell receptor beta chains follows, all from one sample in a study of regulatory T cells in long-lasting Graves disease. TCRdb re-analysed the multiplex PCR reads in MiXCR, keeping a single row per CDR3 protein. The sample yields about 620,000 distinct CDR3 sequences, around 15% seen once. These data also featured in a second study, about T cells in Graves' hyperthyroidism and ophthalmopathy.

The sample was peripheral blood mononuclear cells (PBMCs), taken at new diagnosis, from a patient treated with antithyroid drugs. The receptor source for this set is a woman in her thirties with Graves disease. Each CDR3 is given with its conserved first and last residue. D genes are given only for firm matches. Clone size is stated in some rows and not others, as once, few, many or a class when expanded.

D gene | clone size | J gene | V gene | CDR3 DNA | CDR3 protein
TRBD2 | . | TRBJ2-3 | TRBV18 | TGTGCCAGCTCACCAGGCCGACCACGACTAGCGGGAACAGATACGCAGTATTTT | CASSPGRPRLAGTDTQYF
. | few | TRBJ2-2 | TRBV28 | TGTGCCAGCAGTTCCCTTGCCGGGGAGCTGTTTTTT | CASSSLAGELFF
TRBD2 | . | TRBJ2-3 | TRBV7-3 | TGTGCCAGCAGCTTAAGTGCTAGCGGGTGGGCAGATACGCAGTATTTT | CASSLSASGWADTQYF
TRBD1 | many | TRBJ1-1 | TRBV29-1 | TGCAGCGTTGCCGGGACAGAGGAAATGAACACTGAAGCTTTCTTT | CSVAGTEEMNTEAFF
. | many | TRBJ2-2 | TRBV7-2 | TGTGCCAGCAGCGAAGACAGGACGCTAGGCGGGGAGCTGTTTTTT | CASSEDRTLGGELFF
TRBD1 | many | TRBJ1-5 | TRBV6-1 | TGTGCCAGCAAGAGACAGGGTGGTCAGCCCCAGCATTTT | CASKRQGGQPQHF
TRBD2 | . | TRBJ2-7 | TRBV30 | TGTGCCTGGAGTGGTGGCCCTAGCGGGAAAGCCTACGAGCAGTACTTC | CAWSGGPSGKAYEQYF
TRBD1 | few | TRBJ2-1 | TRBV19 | TGTGCCAGTTCGGTAAAGAGGACAGGGGTTGACAATGAGCAGTTCTTC | CASSVKRTGVDNEQFF
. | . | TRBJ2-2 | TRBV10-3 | TGTGCCATCAGTGACGGCTTGTACCTAAGGTCGACAGGAGACACCGGGGAGCTGTTTTTT | CAISDGLYLRSTGDTGELFF
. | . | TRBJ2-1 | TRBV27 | TGTGCCAGCAGTCTCCTAGCGCCCCCCTACAATGAGCAGTTCTTC | CASSLLAPPYNEQFF
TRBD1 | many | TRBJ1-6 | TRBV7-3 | TGTGCCAGCAGCTTAACAGGGGGCGGATCACCCCTCCACTTT | CASSLTGGGSPLHF
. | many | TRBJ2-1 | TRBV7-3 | TGTGCCAGCAGCTTAAGCAGGGAGGTAGGCAATGAGCAGTTCTTC | CASSLSREVGNEQFF
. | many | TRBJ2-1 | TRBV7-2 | TGTGCCAGCAGTACTCGTACTAGATCAGTTGAGCAGTTCTTC | CASSTRTRSVEQFF
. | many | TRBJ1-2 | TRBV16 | TGTGCCAGCAGCCTAAGGGAGTCGAACTATGGCTACACCTTC | CASSLRESNYGYTF
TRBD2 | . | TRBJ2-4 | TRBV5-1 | TGCGCCAGCAGCTTGGCCCTAGGCAGGGAGGGAGACATTCAGTACTTC | CASSLALGREGDIQYF
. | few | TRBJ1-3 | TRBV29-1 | TGCAGCGTTGAAGAGGGGGATGTCGGCACCATATATTTT | CSVEEGDVGTIYF
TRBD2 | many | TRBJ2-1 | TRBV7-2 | TGTGCCAGCAGCTTAGCGCTAGCGGGAGAAAGGTTTGATAATGAGCAGTTCTTC | CASSLALAGERFDNEQFF
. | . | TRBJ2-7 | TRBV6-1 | TGTGCCAGCAGTGCGGGGGCGGGATTCCCCTACGAGCAGTACTTC | CASSAGAGFPYEQYF
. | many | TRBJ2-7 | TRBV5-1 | TGCGCCAGCCTCGACAGCCCCGGCTTGGGCGAGCAGTACTTC | CASLDSPGLGEQYF
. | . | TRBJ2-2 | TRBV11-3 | TGTGCCAGCAGGTCTAAAGAAACCGGGAGCACCGGGGAGCTGTTTTTT | CASRSKETGSTGELFF
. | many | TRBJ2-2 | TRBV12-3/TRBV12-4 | TGTGCCAGCAGTTTAGGGGATTTCACCGGGGAGCTGTTTTTT | CASSLGDFTGELFF
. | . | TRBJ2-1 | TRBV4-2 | TGTGCCAGCAGCCCGCAGGCGGGAAGCGATGAGCAGTTCTTC | CASSPQAGSDEQFF
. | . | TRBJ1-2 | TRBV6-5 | TGTGCCAGCAGTTACTCGACGGCAAGGGCTAACTATGGCTACACCTTC | CASSYSTARANYGYTF
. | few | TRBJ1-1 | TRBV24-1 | TGTGCCACCAGTGATGCCCGGGACCCTGAAGCTTTCTTT | CATSDARDPEAFF
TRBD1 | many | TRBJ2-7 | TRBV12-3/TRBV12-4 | TGTGCCAGCAGGCGACGACAGGGAAGTGATGAGCAGTACTTC | CASRRRQGSDEQYF
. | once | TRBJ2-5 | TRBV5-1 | TGCGCCAGCAGCTCAGAACCCCCCGGGACCCAGTACTTC | CASSSEPPGTQYF
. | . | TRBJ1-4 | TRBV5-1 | TGCGCCAGCAGCGCCGGCGGACGGAGGAGTAATGAAAAACTGTTTTTT | CASSAGGRRSNEKLFF
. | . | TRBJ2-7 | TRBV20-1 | TGCAGTGCGCCCGGGTCCCCGACCTACGAGCAGTACTTC | CSAPGSPTYEQYF
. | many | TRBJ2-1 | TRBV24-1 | TGTGCCACCAGAGCAGGGGACAATGAGCAGTTCTTC | CATRAGDNEQFF
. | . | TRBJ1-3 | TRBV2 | TGTGCCAGCTTCAAGGGGCGGAATTACTCTGGAAACACCATATATTTT | CASFKGRNYSGNTIYF
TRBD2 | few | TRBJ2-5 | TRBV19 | TGTGCCAGTAGTATGGGACTAGCGCAGCAAGAGACCCAGTACTTC | CASSMGLAQQETQYF
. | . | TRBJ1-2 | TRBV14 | TGTGCCAGCAGCCAAGTCCTACCTTACCTGGACAAGGGTGCTAACTATGGCTACACCTTC | CASSQVLPYLDKGANYGYTF
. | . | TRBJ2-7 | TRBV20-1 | TGCAGTGCCAACCCCTTATCCCGGACAGACTCCTACGAGCAGTACTTC | CSANPLSRTDSYEQYF
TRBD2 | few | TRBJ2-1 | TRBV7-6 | TGTGCCAGCAGCTTAGTAGCGGGAGTCGACAATGAGCAGTTCTTC | CASSLVAGVDNEQFF
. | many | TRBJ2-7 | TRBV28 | TGTGCCAGCAGTTCCGGGACACTCAACGAGCAGTACTTC | CASSSGTLNEQYF
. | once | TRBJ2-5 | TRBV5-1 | TGCGCCAGCCAACAAATCGCCGGAGAGACCCAGTACTTC | CASQQIAGETQYF
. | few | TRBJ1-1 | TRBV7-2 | TGTGCCAGCAGCTTAAGACCAGGACCCACTGAAGCTTTCTTT | CASSLRPGPTEAFF
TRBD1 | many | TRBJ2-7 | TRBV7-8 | TGTGCCAGCAGCTTAGCCTTACAGGGGGCGGGCGAGCAGTACTTC | CASSLALQGAGEQYF
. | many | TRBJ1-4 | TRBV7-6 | TGTGCCAGCAGCTACCGACTCAGAGGCGAAAAACTGTTTTTT | CASSYRLRGEKLFF
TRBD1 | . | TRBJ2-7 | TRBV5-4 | TGTGCCAGCAGCCGTCGGGACAGGGGCTACGAGCAGTACTTC | CASSRRDRGYEQYF
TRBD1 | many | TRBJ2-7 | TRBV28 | TGTGCCAGCAGTTCCTCGATAAGCCGGGACAGGGGCTCCTACGAGCAGTACTTC | CASSSSISRDRGSYEQYF
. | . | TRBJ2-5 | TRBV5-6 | TGTGCCAGCAGCTTGTACAGCGCGGAGACCCAGTACTTC | CASSLYSAETQYF
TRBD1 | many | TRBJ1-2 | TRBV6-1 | TGTGCCAGCAGAGATCCTCGGACAGGACAATATGGCTACACCTTC | CASRDPRTGQYGYTF
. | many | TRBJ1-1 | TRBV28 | TGTGCCAGCGTAAGGACAGTCTCGAACACTGAAGCTTTCTTT | CASVRTVSNTEAFF
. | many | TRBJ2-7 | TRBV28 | TGTGCCATCTCTGGGGGCGGAATCTACGAGCAGTACTTC | CAISGGGIYEQYF
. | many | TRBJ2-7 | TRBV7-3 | TGTGCCAGCAGCTTAACGCACGGGAACGAGCAGTACTTC | CASSLTHGNEQYF